A single sample gave rise to the 30 T cell receptor beta chains below, sequenced in a study of blood T cell repertoires in COVID-19 (dated by TCRdb to 2020 to 2022). The method behind the library was the immunoSEQ multiplex PCR assay. TCRdb retrieved this table from immuneACCESS and kept in-frame rearrangements only. Not all clones are present; in checked studies, unresolved V genes account for under half, and no reason is known for the remainder. The sample table records 300,000 to 400,000 clones; around 86% of these occur just once. Roughly 6.3% of the sample is in the top ten clones. The specimen sequenced was peripheral blood. The receptors were sampled from a woman between 45 and 60 years old with COVID-19, enrolled during active disease.

The chain joins TRBV27 to TRBJ2-2; D might be TRBD1 (6 bases). Looked up from germline, CDR1 is MNHEY and CDR2 is SMNVEV (reference sequence). The CDR3 spans 14 residues. The V gene lost 6 bases and the J gene lost 7 bases, with 15 bases spanning the gap. The CDR3 reads CASSRYRADGELFF. The CDR3 region has the DNA TGTGCCAGCAGCCGCTACAGGGCAGACGGGGAGCTGTTTTTT.

This clone was counted a few times. The chain couples TRBV3-1 (or the pseudogene TRBV3-2) to TRBJ2-5, with D possibly matching TRBD1 (7 bases). The CDR3 runs to 15 residues. The germline V gene encodes CDR1 LGHDT and CDR2 YNNKEL (reference sequence). V was pared by 4 bases and J by 5 bases, with 17 bases between. This CDR3 is CASSPRLGGSETQYF. The CDR3 DNA follows: TGTGCCAGCAGCCCGAGACTAGGGGGCTCGGAGACCCAGTACTTC.

The V and J genes are TRBV29-1 and TRBJ1-1, with D possibly TRBD1 on 6 matching bases. The CDR3 consists of 14 residues. Germline V gene data show CDR1 as SQVTM and CDR2 as ANQGSEA. Trimming stripped 5 bases from V and 0 bases from J, with 13 bases between. CDR3 nucleotides: TGCAGCGTTCGGGGGGCTCGCATGAACACTGAAGCTTTCTTT. Translated: CSVRGARMNTEAFF.

This clone was counted only a few times. Other DNA sequences in this specimen translate into the identical CDR3. The CDR3 DNA is TGTGCCAGCAGCCCCGGACAGGGTACCGAGCAGTACTTC. It codes for CASSPGQGTEQYF. The chain carries TRBV7-9 and TRBJ2-7; TRBD1 agrees at 8 bases. The trim removed 5 bases at V and 6 bases at J, leaving 6 bases unmatched. CDR3 length: 13 amino acids. The germline gives CDR1 SEHNR, CDR2 FQNEAQ (reference sequence).

The chain carries TRBV5-6 and TRBJ2-7; D gene ambiguous. This CDR3 has 16 amino acids. In germline, CDR1 is SGHDT, CDR2 YYEEEE. Trimming removed 0 bases at V and 2 bases at J, with 15 bases between. Written as DNA, the CDR3 is TGTGCCAGCAGCTTGGGCAAAGTCGGCGGAGCCTACGAGCAGTACTTC. Translated, it gives CASSLGKVGGAYEQYF.

This chain joins TRBV2 and TRBJ2-6; D not resolved. This CDR3 has 15 amino acids. Germline-derived CDR1 and CDR2 are SNHLY and FYNNEI. The V end lost 5 bases, the J end lost 0 bases, and 8 bases lay between the germline ends. The CDR3 DNA reads TGTGCCAGCAGTCCTACTCGCTCTGGGGCCAACGTCCTGACTTTC. Translating it yields CASSPTRSGANVLTF. Full variable domain (rest looked up from reference TRBV2 and TRBJ2-6): EPEVTQTPSHQVTQMGQEVILRCVPISNHLYFYWYRQILGQKVEFLVSFYNNEISEKSEIFDDQFSVERPDGSNFTLKIRSTKLEDSAMYFCASSPTRSGANVLTFGAGSRLTVL.

The rearrangement uses TRBV7-9 and TRBJ1-1; possible D gene TRBD1, 5 bases. V gave up 3 bases and J gave up 5 bases, with 13 bases separating them. The CDR3 has 14 residues. Germline values: CDR1 SEHNR, CDR2 FQNEAQ (reference sequence). The CDR3 sequence: CASSFPGGGTEAFF. CDR3 nucleotide sequence: TGTGCCAGCAGCTTCCCCGGGGGAGGAACTGAAGCTTTCTTT. The entire variable domain, with the rest obtained from reference TRBV7-9 and TRBJ1-1, is as follows: DTGVSQNPRHKITKRGQNVTFRCDPISEHNRLYWYRQTLGQGPEFLTYFQNEAQLEKSRLLSDRFSAERPKGSFSTLEIQRTEQGDSAMYLCASSFPGGGTEAFFGQGTRLTVV.

The genes are TRBV27 and TRBJ2-1; D gene ambiguous. V gave up 3 bases and J gave up 0 bases, with 15 bases separating them. CDR1 and CDR2 (germline): MNHEY, SMNVEV (reference sequence). The CDR3 totals 17 residues. CDR3 nucleotides: TGTGCCAGCAGTTTGGTTCTAGAGGCAAGCTCCTACAATGAGCAGTTCTTC. Encoded protein: CASSLVLEASSYNEQFF.

The V and J genes are TRBV5-1 and TRBJ2-1; the match to TRBD2 covers 13 bases. The CDR3 has 18 amino acids. V was pared by 2 bases and J by 6 bases, with 11 bases of the junction left unmatched. Germline loops: CDR1 SGHRS, CDR2 YFSETQ. CDR3 sequence reads: CASSFGLAGVRGRNEQFF. CDR3 bases: TGCGCCAGCAGCTTCGGACTAGCGGGAGTAAGGGGGCGCAATGAGCAGTTCTTC.

V is TRBV5-1 and J is TRBJ1-3; D is unresolved. V lost 2 bases to trimming and J lost 0 bases, with 9 bases between them. CDR1 SGHRS and CDR2 YFSETQ come from the germline V gene. This CDR3 region has 15 residues. For the CDR3, the DNA is TGCGCCAGCAGCTTAGACATCTCCTCTGGAAACACCATATATTTT. This gives the protein CASSLDISSGNTIYF.

CDR3 protein: CASSPRLSGSHEQFF. The CDR3 DNA follows: TGTGCCAGCAGCCCCCGTCTTAGCGGGAGCCATGAGCAGTTCTTC. The chain joins TRBV9 to TRBJ2-1, with 9 bases matching TRBD2. V was clipped by 4 bases and J by 8 bases; unmatched bases: 10. The V gene's germline CDR1 is SGDLS and CDR2 YYNGEE. The CDR3 has 15 residues.

The V call is TRBV6-1, the J call TRBJ1-4; TRBD1 matches 8 bases. This CDR3 has 16 residues. J lost 14 bases, V lost 0 bases, and 14 bases had no gene match. CDR1 and CDR2 from the germline V gene are MNHNS and SASEGT. In DNA form, the CDR3 reads TGTGCCAGCAGTGAAGCGGGGACAGGCGGCCGCGGTGGGCTGTTTTTT. Translation: CASSEAGTGGRGGLFF.

This clone has a single count. The chain carries TRBV27 and TRBJ1-2; 8 positions match TRBD1. V lost 6 bases, J lost 4 bases, and 13 bases stayed unmatched. The length of the CDR3 is 16 residues. Germline CDR1 reads MNHEY; CDR2 reads SMNVEV (reference sequence). The CDR3 DNA sequence: TGTGCCAGCAGATTGAATAGCAGGGGGCGCAGCTATGGCTACACCTTC. This codes for CASRLNSRGRSYGYTF.

The chain recombines TRBV11-2 with TRBJ1-1; 7 nucleotides line up with TRBD1. The V gene end was trimmed by 5 bases and the J gene end by 3 bases; junction bases not matched to a gene: 6. Germline V gene data show CDR1 as SGHAT and CDR2 as FQNNGV. This CDR3 has 14 residues. The CDR3 sequence is CASSIRQGDTEAFF. CDR3 coding DNA: TGTGCCAGCAGCATCCGACAGGGTGACACTGAAGCTTTCTTT.

The chain links TRBV18 to TRBJ1-4; D remains ambiguous. The CDR3 has 14 amino acids. Germline CDR1 reads KGHSH; CDR2 reads LQKENI. Trimming removed 6 bases from V and 4 bases from J, with 12 bases in between. The CDR3 sequence is CASSGSGFNEKLFF. CDR3 coding DNA: TGTGCCAGCTCCGGGTCCGGGTTTAATGAAAAACTGTTTTTT.

The chain is built from TRBV7-2 and TRBJ2-3, with 7 bases aligning to TRBD2. Germline assignment: CDR1 SGHTA and CDR2 FQGNSA. The CDR3 has 14 residues. V lost 4 bases and J lost 0; bases outside the gene matches: 1. CDR3 amino acids: CASSWRESTDTQYF. The DNA for the CDR3 is TGTGCCAGCAGCTGGCGGGAGAGCACAGATACGCAGTATTTT.

The chain couples TRBV18 to TRBJ1-1, with D tentatively TRBD1 (5 bases). CDR3 length: 15 amino acids. V lost 3 bases and J lost 11, with 22 bases in between. Germline V gene sequence: CDR1 KGHSH, CDR2 LQKENI. CDR3 residues: CASSPRLGLASDAFF. CDR3 nucleotide sequence: TGTGCCAGCTCACCGCGACTGGGACTAGCGAGCGACGCTTTCTTT.

This chain uses TRBV7-9 with TRBJ1-6, with TRBD1 matching 8 bases. V shed 3 bases and J 8 bases; nucleotides not matched to a gene: 12. Germline values: CDR1 SEHNR, CDR2 FQNEAQ (reference sequence). This CDR3 has 17 residues. CDR3 coding DNA: TGTGCCAGCAGCTTCACTCCCAGGACAGGGCTTGATTCACCCCTCCACTTT. The encoded protein is CASSFTPRTGLDSPLHF.

The J gene is TRBJ2-1, the V gene TRBV10-1, with TRBD2 matching 10 bases. The germline V gene encodes CDR1 WNHNN and CDR2 SYGVQD (reference sequence). The CDR3 runs to 15 residues. V lost 2 bases, J lost 4 bases, and 2 bases stayed unmatched. CDR3 sequence: CASSEGLAEYNEQFF. The CDR3 region has the DNA TGCGCCAGCAGTGAGGGACTAGCGGAATACAATGAGCAGTTCTTC.

The chain couples TRBV6-2 or TRBV6-3 to TRBJ1-6; unclear D gene. Germline-derived CDR1 and CDR2 are MNHEY and SVGEGT. The CDR3 has 15 residues. V lost 5 bases and J 7 bases, leaving 15 bases between the germline ends. The CDR3 DNA reads as TGTGCCAGCAGTGCAGAGCGGGAATGGAATTCACCCCTCCACTTT. This codes for CASSAEREWNSPLHF.

The chain recombines TRBV19 with TRBJ1-1, with a weak D call TRBD1 (6 bases). The V gene's germline CDR1 is LNHDA and CDR2 SQIVND (reference sequence). The CDR3 sequence is 16 residues long. V lost 6 bases and J 3 bases, leaving 20 bases between the germline ends. The CDR3 spells CASSPERTAGYTEAFF. DNA of the CDR3: TGTGCCAGTAGCCCTGAGCGGACAGCTGGTTACACTGAAGCTTTCTTT.

This chain joins TRBV19 and TRBJ2-1; D gene uncertain. This CDR3 region has 13 residues. In germline, CDR1 is LNHDA, CDR2 SQIVND (reference sequence). Trimming pared 4 bases from V and 9 bases from J, leaving 13 bases between. The CDR3 loop is CASSTTNLFEQFF. The DNA of the CDR3 is TGTGCCAGTAGTACCACTAACTTGTTTGAGCAGTTCTTC.

The chain has TRBV15 and TRBJ2-1; TRBD1 matches 9 bases. V lost 4 bases to trimming and J lost 5 bases; unmatched junction nucleotides: 15. The germline V gene encodes CDR1 LNHNV and CDR2 YYDKDF (reference sequence). This CDR3 has 18 amino acids. CDR3 region: CATSKRTTGTGRDNEQFF. In DNA form, the CDR3 reads TGTGCCACCAGCAAACGAACTACCGGGACAGGGAGGGACAATGAGCAGTTCTTC. Looking up the rest from reference TRBV15 and TRBJ2-1 gives the full variable domain: DAMVIQNPRYQVTQFGKPVTLSCSQTLNHNVMYWYQQKSSQAPKLLFHYYDKDFNNEADTPDNFQSRRPNTSFCFLDIRSPGLGDTAMYLCATSKRTTGTGRDNEQFFGPGTRLTVL.

The V gene is TRBV29-1, the J gene TRBJ1-2, with D perhaps TRBD1 (6 bases). Trimming stripped 6 bases from V and 0 bases from J, with 23 bases between. The germline V gene has CDR1 SQVTM and CDR2 ANQGSEA. The CDR3 contains 17 residues. The chain's CDR3 is CSVPQGGGVGSNYGYTF. CDR3 nucleotide sequence: TGCAGCGTCCCCCAAGGGGGGGGCGTAGGGTCTAACTATGGCTACACCTTC.

The V call is TRBV5-5, the J call TRBJ2-2; no firm D call. Germline CDR1 reads SGHKS; CDR2 reads YYEKEE (reference sequence). The CDR3 is made up of 13 amino acids. Trimming pared 4 bases from V and 8 bases from J, leaving 12 bases between. CDR3 loop: CASSPTWAGELFF. In DNA, the CDR3 is TGTGCCAGCAGCCCCACCTGGGCAGGGGAGCTGTTTTTT.

This chain links TRBV12-3 or TRBV12-4 with TRBJ2-5; 7 bases are a match to TRBD2. The trim removed 6 bases at V and 5 bases at J, leaving 3 bases unmatched. The CDR3 is 12 residues long. The CDR3 nucleotides read TGTGCCAGCAGCCCCGGGGGGGAGACCCAGTACTTC. The encoded protein is CASSPGGETQYF.

The chain employs TRBV18 and TRBJ2-1, with TRBD1 identical over 7 bases. Germline trimming cut 4 bases from V and 2 bases from J; bases unmatched to any gene: 5. The germline CDR1 and CDR2 sequences are KGHSH and LQKENI. The CDR3 spans 15 residues. The CDR3 DNA reads TGTGCCAGCTCACGCCCCGGGACAGCCTACAATGAGCAGTTCTTC. Translating it yields CASSRPGTAYNEQFF.

This clone occurred a few times. Other DNA sequences of this sample code for an identical CDR3. The V call is TRBV29-1, the J call TRBJ1-5; TRBD1 matches at 10 bases. This CDR3 is built from 13 residues. V shed 6 bases and J 5 bases; nucleotides not matched to a gene: 4. Germline V gene data show CDR1 as SQVTM and CDR2 as ANQGSEA. For the CDR3, the DNA is TGCAGCGTGGGGGGACAGGGGCATCAGCCCCAGCATTTT. It is translated as CSVGGQGHQPQHF.

The chain recombines TRBV2 with TRBJ2-7; D call uncertain. Germline loops: CDR1 SNHLY, CDR2 FYNNEI. Trimming took 5 bases from V and 2 from J, leaving 13 bases between them. The CDR3 is 14 residues long. The CDR3 DNA sequence: TGTGCCAGCAGTCTTGGAGAGATTACCTACGAGCAGTACTTC. This translates into CASSLGEITYEQYF.

The V gene is TRBV19, the J gene TRBJ1-2; 7 positions match TRBD1. V lost 4 bases, J lost 4 bases, and 3 bases stayed unmatched. This CDR3 has 13 residues. CDR1 LNHDA and CDR2 SQIVND come from the germline V gene (reference sequence). In nucleotides, the CDR3 is TGTGCCAGTAGTAGGGACAGACTCTATGGCTACACCTTC. Translating gives CASSRDRLYGYTF.